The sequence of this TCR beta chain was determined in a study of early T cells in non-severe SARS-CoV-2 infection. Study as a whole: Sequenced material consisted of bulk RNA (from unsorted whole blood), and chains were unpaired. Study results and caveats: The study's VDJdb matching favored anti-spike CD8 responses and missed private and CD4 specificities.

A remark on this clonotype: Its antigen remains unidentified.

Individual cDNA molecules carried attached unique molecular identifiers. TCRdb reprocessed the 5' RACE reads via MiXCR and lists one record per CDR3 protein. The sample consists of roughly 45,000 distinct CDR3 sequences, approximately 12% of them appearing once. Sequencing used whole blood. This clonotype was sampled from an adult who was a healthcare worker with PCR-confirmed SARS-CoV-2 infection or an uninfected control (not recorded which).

The CDR3 sequence is CASSPGQPGWETQYF. The CDR3 bases are TGTGCCAGCAGCCCCGGACAGCCGGGTTGGGAGACCCAGTACTTC. V usage is TRBV7-2 and J usage is TRBJ2-5, with TRBD1 as a possible D gene (6 bases). V lost 5 bases and J lost 5, with 18 bases in between. The CDR3 contains 15 residues. CDR1 is SGHTA and CDR2 is FQGNSA in the germline V gene.